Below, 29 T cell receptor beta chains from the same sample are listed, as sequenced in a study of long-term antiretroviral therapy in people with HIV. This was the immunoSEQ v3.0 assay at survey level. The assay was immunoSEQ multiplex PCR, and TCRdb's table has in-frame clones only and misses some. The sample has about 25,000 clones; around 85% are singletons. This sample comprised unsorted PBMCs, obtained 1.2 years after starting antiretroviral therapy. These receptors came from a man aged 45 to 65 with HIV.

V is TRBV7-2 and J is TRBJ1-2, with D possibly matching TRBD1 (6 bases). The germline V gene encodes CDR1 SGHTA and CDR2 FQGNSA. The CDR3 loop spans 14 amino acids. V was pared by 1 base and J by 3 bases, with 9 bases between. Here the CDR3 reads CASSLGRGDYGYTF. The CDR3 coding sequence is TGTGCCAGCAGCTTAGGAAGGGGGGACTATGGCTACACCTTC.

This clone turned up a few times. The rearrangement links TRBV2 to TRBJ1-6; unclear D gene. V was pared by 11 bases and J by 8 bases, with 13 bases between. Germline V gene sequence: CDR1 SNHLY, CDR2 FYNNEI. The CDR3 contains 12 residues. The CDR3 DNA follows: TGTGCCGGACGGACGATAGATTCACCCCTCCACTTT. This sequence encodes CAGRTIDSPLHF.

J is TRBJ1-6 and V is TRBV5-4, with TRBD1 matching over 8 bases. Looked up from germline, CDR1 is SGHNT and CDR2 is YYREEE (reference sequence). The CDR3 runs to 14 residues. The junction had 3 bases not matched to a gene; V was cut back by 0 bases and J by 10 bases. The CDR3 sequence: CASSLDRGSSPLHF. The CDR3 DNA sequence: TGTGCCAGCAGCTTGGACAGGGGGTCCTCACCCCTCCACTTT.

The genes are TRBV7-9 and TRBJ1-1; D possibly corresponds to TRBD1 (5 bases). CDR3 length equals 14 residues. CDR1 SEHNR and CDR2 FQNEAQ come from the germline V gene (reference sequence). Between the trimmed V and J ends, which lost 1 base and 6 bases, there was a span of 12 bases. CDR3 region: CASSLGQGGPEAFF. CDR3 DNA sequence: TGTGCCAGCAGCTTAGGTCAGGGAGGGCCTGAAGCTTTCTTT.

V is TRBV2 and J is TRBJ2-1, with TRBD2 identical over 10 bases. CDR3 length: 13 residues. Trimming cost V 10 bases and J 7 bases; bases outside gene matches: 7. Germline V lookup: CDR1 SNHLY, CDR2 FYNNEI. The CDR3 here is CATQRGGWNEQFF. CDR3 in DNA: TGTGCCACCCAGCGGGGGGGGTGGAATGAGCAGTTCTTC.

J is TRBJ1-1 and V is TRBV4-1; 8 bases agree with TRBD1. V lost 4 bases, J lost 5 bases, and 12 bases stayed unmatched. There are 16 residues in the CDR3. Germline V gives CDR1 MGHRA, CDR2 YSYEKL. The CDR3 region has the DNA TGCGCCAGCAGCCCTCTTCGCCCGGGACAGGAGACTGAAGCTTTCTTT. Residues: CASSPLRPGQETEAFF.

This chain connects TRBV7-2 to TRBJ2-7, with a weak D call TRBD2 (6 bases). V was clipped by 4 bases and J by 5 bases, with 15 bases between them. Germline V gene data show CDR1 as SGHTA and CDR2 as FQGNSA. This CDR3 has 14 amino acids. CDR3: CASSSKMGGDEQYF. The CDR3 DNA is TGTGCCAGCAGCTCAAAGATGGGAGGAGACGAGCAGTACTTC.

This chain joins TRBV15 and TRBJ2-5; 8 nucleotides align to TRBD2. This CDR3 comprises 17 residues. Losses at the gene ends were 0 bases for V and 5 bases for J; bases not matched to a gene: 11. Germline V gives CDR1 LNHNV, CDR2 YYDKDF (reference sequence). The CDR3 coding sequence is TGTGCCACCAGCAGAGATTCCCGGGGGGGCTTATCGGAGACCCAGTACTTC. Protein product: CATSRDSRGGLSETQYF.

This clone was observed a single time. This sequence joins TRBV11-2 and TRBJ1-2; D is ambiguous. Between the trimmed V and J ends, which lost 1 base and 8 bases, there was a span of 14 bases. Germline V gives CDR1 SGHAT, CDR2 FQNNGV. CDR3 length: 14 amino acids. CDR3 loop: CASSLVVGTPGYTF. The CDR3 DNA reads TGTGCCAGCAGCTTAGTAGTGGGAACCCCCGGCTACACCTTC.

Here the CDR3 reads CASSLVRSTEAFF. The CDR3, as DNA: TGTGCCAGCAGCTTGGTCAGGAGCACTGAAGCTTTCTTT. V and J are TRBV5-6 and TRBJ1-1; D is unclear. CDR1 and CDR2 (germline): SGHDT, YYEEEE. Trimming left V 0 bases short and J 4 bases short, with 7 bases between. The CDR3 runs to 13 residues.

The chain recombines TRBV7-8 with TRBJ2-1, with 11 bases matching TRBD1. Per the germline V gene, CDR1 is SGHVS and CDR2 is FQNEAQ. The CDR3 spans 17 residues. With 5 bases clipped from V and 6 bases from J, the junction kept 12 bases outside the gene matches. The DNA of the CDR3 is TGTGCCAGCAGCCCGATCACTGGCGGGACAGGGGGCAATGAGCAGTTCTTC. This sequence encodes CASSPITGGTGGNEQFF.

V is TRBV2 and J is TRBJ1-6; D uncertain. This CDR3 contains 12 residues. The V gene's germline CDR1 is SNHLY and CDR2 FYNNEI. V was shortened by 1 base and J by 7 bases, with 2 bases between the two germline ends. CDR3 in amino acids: CASSEGNSPLHF. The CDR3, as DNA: TGTGCCAGCAGTGAAGGGAATTCACCCCTCCACTTT.

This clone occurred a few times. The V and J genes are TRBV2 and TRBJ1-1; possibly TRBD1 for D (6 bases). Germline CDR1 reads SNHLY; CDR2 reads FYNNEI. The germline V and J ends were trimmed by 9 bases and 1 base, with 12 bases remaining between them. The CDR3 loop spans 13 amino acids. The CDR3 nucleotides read TGTGCCAGTACAGGGCCTGGGAACACTGAAGCTTTCTTT. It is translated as CASTGPGNTEAFF. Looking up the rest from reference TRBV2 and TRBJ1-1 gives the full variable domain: EPEVTQTPSHQVTQMGQEVILRCVPISNHLYFYWYRQILGQKVEFLVSFYNNEISEKSEIFDDQFSVERPDGSNFTLKIRSTKLEDSAMYFCASTGPGNTEAFFGQGTRLTVV.

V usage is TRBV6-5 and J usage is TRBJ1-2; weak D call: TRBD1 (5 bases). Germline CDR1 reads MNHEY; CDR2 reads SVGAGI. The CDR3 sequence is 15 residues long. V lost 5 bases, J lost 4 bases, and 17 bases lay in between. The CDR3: CASSQSGTPFYGYTF. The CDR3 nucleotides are TGTGCCAGCAGTCAATCCGGGACTCCTTTCTATGGCTACACCTTC.

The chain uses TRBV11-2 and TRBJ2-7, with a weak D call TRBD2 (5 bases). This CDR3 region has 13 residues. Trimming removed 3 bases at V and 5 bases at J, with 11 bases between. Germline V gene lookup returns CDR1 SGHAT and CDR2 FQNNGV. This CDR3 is CASSLGGRNEQYF. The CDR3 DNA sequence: TGTGCCAGCAGCTTGGGCGGGCGGAACGAGCAGTACTTC.

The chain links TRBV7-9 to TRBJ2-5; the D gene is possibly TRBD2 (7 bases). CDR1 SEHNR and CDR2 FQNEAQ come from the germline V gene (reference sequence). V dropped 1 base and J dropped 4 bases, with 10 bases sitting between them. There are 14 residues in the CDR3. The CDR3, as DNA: TGTGCCAGCAGCTTAGTAGGGGGGGGAGAGACCCAGTACTTC. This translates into CASSLVGGGETQYF.

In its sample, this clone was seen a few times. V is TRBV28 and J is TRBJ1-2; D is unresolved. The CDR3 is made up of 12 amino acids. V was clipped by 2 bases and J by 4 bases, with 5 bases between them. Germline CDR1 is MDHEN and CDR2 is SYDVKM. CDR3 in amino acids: CASSLRFYGYTF. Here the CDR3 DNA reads TGTGCCAGCAGTTTACGGTTCTATGGCTACACCTTC.

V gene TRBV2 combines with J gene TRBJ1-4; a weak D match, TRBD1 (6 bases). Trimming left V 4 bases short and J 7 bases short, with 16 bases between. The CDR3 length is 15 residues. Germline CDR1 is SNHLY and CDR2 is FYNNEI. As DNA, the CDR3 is TGTGCCAGCAGTGGCGTTCTGGGGGCGGGTGAAAAACTGTTTTTT. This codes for CASSGVLGAGEKLFF.

CDR3 region: CAISAITGPGEAFF. The CDR3, as DNA: TGTGCCATCAGTGCCATTACAGGGCCCGGTGAAGCTTTCTTT. The chain couples TRBV10-3 to TRBJ1-1, with D tentatively TRBD1 (6 bases). CDR1 is ENHRY and CDR2 is SYGVKD in the germline V gene. The CDR3 runs to 14 residues. Trimming removed 4 bases from V and 7 bases from J, with 16 bases in between.

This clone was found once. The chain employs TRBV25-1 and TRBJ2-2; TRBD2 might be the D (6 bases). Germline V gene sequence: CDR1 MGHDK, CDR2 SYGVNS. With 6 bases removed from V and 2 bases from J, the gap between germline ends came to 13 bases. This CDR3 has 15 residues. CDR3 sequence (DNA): TGTGCCAGCAGGGTAGAGGCGGGAAACACCGGGGAGCTGTTTTTT. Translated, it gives CASRVEAGNTGELFF.

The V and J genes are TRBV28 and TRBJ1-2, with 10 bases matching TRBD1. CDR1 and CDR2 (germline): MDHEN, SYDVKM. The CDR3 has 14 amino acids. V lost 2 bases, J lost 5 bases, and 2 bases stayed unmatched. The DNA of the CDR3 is TGTGCCAGCAGTTTAGGGACAGGGGTATATGGCTACACCTTC. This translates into CASSLGTGVYGYTF.

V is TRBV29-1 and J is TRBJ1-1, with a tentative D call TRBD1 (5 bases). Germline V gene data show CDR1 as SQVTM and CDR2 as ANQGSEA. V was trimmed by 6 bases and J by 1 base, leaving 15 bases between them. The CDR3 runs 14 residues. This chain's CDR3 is CSVGAQVQNTEAFF. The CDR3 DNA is TGCAGCGTCGGGGCACAGGTTCAGAACACTGAAGCTTTCTTT.

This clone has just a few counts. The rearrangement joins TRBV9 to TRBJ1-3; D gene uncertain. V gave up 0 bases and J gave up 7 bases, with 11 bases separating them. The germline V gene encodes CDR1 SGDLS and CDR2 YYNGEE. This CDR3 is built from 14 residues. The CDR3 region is CASSVDPYGNTIYF. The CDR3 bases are TGTGCCAGCAGCGTAGATCCTTATGGGAACACCATATATTTT.

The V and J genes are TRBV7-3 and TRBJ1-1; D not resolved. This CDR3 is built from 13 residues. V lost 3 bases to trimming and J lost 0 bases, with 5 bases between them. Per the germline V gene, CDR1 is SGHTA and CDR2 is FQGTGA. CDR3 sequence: CASSFSVNTEAFF. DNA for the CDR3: TGTGCCAGCAGCTTTTCCGTGAACACTGAAGCTTTCTTT.

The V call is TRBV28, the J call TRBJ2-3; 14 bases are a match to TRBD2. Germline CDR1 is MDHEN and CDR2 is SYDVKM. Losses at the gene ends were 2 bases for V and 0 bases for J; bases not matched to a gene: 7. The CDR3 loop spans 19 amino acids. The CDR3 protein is CASSLGGLAGGFSTDTQYF. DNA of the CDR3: TGTGCCAGCAGTTTAGGAGGACTAGCGGGGGGCTTTAGCACAGATACGCAGTATTTT. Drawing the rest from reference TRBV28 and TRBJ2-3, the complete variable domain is DVKVTQSSRYLVKRTGEKVFLECVQDMDHENMFWYRQDPGLGLRLIYFSYDVKMKEKGDIPEGYSVSREKKERFSLILESASTNQTSMYLCASSLGGLAGGFSTDTQYFGPGTRLTVL.

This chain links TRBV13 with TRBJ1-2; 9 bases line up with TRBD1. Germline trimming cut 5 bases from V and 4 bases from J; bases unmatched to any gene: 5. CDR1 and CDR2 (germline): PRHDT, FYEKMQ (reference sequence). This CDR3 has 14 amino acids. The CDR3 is CASSEQGAGYGYTF. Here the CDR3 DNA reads TGTGCCAGCAGCGAACAGGGGGCTGGCTATGGCTACACCTTC.

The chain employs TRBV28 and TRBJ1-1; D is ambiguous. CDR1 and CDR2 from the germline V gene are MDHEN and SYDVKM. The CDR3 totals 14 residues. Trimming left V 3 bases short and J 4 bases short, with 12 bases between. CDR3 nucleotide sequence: TGTGCCAGCAGTTTGGGCACTCGAGGCACTGAAGCTTTCTTT. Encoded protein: CASSLGTRGTEAFF. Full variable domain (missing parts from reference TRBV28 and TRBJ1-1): DVKVTQSSRYLVKRTGEKVFLECVQDMDHENMFWYRQDPGLGLRLIYFSYDVKMKEKGDIPEGYSVSREKKERFSLILESASTNQTSMYLCASSLGTRGTEAFFGQGTRLTVV.

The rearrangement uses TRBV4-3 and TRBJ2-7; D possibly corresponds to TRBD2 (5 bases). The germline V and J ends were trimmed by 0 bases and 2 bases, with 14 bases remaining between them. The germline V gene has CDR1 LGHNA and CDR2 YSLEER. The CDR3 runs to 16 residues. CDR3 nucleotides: TGCGCCAGCAGCCAAGATCTTACCGGGGTCGCCTACGAGCAGTACTTC. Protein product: CASSQDLTGVAYEQYF.

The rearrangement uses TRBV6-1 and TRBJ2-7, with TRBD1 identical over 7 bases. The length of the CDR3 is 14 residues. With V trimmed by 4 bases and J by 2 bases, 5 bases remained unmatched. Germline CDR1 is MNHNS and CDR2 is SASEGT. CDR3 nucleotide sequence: TGTGCCAGCAGTGCGCAGACAGGGCCCTACGAGCAGTACTTC. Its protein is CASSAQTGPYEQYF.